These T cell receptor beta chains were read from a single sample in a study of shared clonotypes between healthy human individuals. The method was immunoSEQ multiplex PCR; TCRdb's version includes in-frame clones alone and lacks a portion of them. The data show about 1 million clones, with 78% seen just once and more than 0.5% held by the top ten. Material: memory CD4+ T cells from PBMCs. The receptor source for this set is a man aged 18 to 29 in good health. Some clones in this sample may be carry-over from other donors' samples. CDR3s include the opening cysteine and the closing phenylalanine or tryptophan. The order of the fields is clone size, V gene, D gene, J gene, CDR3 protein, CDR3 DNA. The D gene is left open where the match is weak. Size values are once, few and many counts, or a class for expanded clones, and some rows have none.

size: -
V: TRBV6-5
D: -
J: TRBJ2-7
CDR3: CASRAGPYEQYF
DNA: TGTGCCAGCAGGGCGGGGCCCTACGAGCAGTACTTC

size: -
V: TRBV7-9
D: -
J: TRBJ2-7
CDR3: CASSFSLAGEQYF
DNA: TGTGCCAGCAGCTTTTCGCTGGCAGGCGAGCAGTACTTC

size: -
V: TRBV18
D: -
J: TRBJ1-4
CDR3: CASSPPGGGEKLFF
DNA: TGTGCCAGCTCACCACCGGGGGGAGGTGAAAAACTGTTTTTT

size: -
V: TRBV5-4
D: TRBD1
J: TRBJ1-2
CDR3: CASSSRDRGSPYTF
DNA: TGTGCCAGCAGCTCACGGGACAGGGGTTCCCCCTACACCTTC

size: -
V: TRBV28
D: TRBD1
J: TRBJ2-5
CDR3: CASSYQPGQGVQETQYF
DNA: TGTGCCAGCAGTTACCAACCGGGACAGGGGGTCCAAGAGACCCAGTACTTC

size: -
V: TRBV19
D: -
J: TRBJ2-7
CDR3: CASSAAGYRYEQYF
DNA: TGTGCCAGTTCCGCGGCAGGTTACCGCTACGAGCAGTACTTC

size: -
V: TRBV4-2
D: -
J: TRBJ2-2
CDR3: CASSQSPLGAANTGELFF
DNA: TGTGCCAGCAGCCAGTCCCCCCTGGGGGCTGCGAACACCGGGGAGCTGTTTTTT

size: -
V: TRBV28
D: TRBD2
J: TRBJ2-1
CDR3: CASSSPYSGRASNEQFF
DNA: TGTGCCAGCAGTTCCCCATATAGCGGGAGGGCCAGCAATGAGCAGTTCTTC

size: few
V: TRBV30
D: -
J: TRBJ1-1
CDR3: CAWMGVRNTEAFF
DNA: TGTGCCTGGATGGGCGTGCGTAACACTGAAGCTTTCTTT

size: -
V: TRBV27
D: -
J: TRBJ1-5
CDR3: CASSPDRNQPQHF
DNA: TGTGCCAGCAGCCCGGACAGAAATCAGCCCCAGCATTTT

size: -
V: TRBV5-1
D: TRBD1
J: TRBJ2-3
CDR3: CASTTQGYTDTQYF
DNA: TGCGCCAGCACCACACAGGGGTACACAGATACGCAGTATTTT

size: -
V: TRBV4-1
D: -
J: TRBJ2-1
CDR3: CASSPSLLSYNEQFF
DNA: TGCGCCAGCAGCCCGTCCCTTCTCTCCTACAATGAGCAGTTCTTC

size: -
V: TRBV6-6
D: -
J: TRBJ2-3
CDR3: CASEDGTDTQYF
DNA: TGTGCCAGCGAAGATGGCACAGATACGCAGTATTTT

size: -
V: TRBV28
D: -
J: TRBJ2-7
CDR3: CASSLYNRATYEQYF
DNA: TGTGCCAGCAGTTTATATAACAGGGCAACCTACGAGCAGTACTTC

size: -
V: TRBV5-1
D: -
J: TRBJ1-4
CDR3: CASSTGNLGGEKLFF
DNA: TGCGCCAGCAGCACCGGGAACCTGGGGGGCGAAAAACTGTTTTTT

size: -
V: TRBV28
D: TRBD1
J: TRBJ2-7
CDR3: CASSLLDRDRGTYEQYF
DNA: TGTGCCAGCAGTTTATTAGATCGGGACAGGGGCACTTACGAGCAGTACTTC

size: -
V: TRBV18
D: TRBD2
J: TRBJ2-2
CDR3: CASSPLAGGPWTGELFF
DNA: TGTGCCAGCTCACCACTAGCGGGAGGGCCTTGGACCGGGGAGCTGTTTTTT

size: -
V: TRBV7-2
D: -
J: TRBJ2-5
CDR3: CASSLGSAGLQTQYF
DNA: TGTGCCAGCAGCTTAGGGTCGGCAGGGCTGCAGACCCAGTACTTC

size: -
V: TRBV10-3
D: -
J: TRBJ1-2
CDR3: CAISGGRIYTF
DNA: TGTGCCATCAGCGGGGGCCGGATCTACACCTTC

size: -
V: TRBV27
D: -
J: TRBJ2-7
CDR3: CASSSLSVYEQYF
DNA: TGTGCCAGCAGTTCCCTCTCAGTCTACGAGCAGTACTTC

size: -
V: TRBV28
D: TRBD1
J: TRBJ2-3
CDR3: CASSFTGVADTQYF
DNA: TGTGCCAGCAGTTTCACAGGGGTGGCAGATACGCAGTATTTT

size: -
V: TRBV7-2
D: -
J: TRBJ1-1
CDR3: CASSFAGQNTEAFF
DNA: TGTGCCAGCAGTTTCGCCGGGCAGAACACTGAAGCTTTCTTT

size: -
V: TRBV29-1
D: -
J: TRBJ2-7
CDR3: CSATDRRAYEQYF
DNA: TGCAGCGCCACGGACCGGAGAGCCTACGAGCAGTACTTC

size: many
V: TRBV27
D: TRBD2
J: TRBJ2-7
CDR3: CATAGIAGATSYEQYF
DNA: TGTGCCACCGCAGGTATCGCGGGAGCCACCTCCTACGAGCAGTACTTC

size: -
V: TRBV7-9
D: -
J: TRBJ2-3
CDR3: CASSLQGQFSDTQYF
DNA: TGTGCCAGCAGCTTACAGGGTCAGTTCTCAGATACGCAGTATTTT

size: -
V: TRBV7-2
D: -
J: TRBJ2-1
CDR3: CASMRPPYNEQFF
DNA: TGTGCCAGCATGCGGCCCCCCTACAATGAGCAGTTCTTC

size: -
V: TRBV7-2
D: -
J: TRBJ1-4
CDR3: CASSLVDRTWNEKLFF
DNA: TGTGCCAGCAGCTTAGTGGACCGGACCTGGAATGAAAAACTGTTTTTT

size: -
V: TRBV5-1
D: -
J: TRBJ1-5
CDR3: CASSLSSADQPQHF
DNA: TGCGCCAGCAGCTTGTCTTCGGCAGATCAGCCCCAGCATTTT

size: -
V: TRBV2
D: TRBD2
J: TRBJ2-7
CDR3: CASSGRLAVTYYEQYF
DNA: TGTGCCAGCAGTGGAAGACTAGCGGTAACTTACTACGAGCAGTACTTC

size: few
V: TRBV5-1
D: TRBD1
J: TRBJ1-1
CDR3: CASSLEATGRTEAFF
DNA: TGCGCCAGCAGCTTGGAGGCGACAGGGAGGACTGAAGCTTTCTTT

size: -
V: TRBV29-1
D: -
J: TRBJ1-2
CDR3: CSTLSPMTEIPGINYGYTF
DNA: TGCAGCACGCTAAGCCCCATGACAGAAATACCGGGGATAAACTATGGCTACACCTTC

size: few
V: TRBV5-1
D: -
J: TRBJ1-4
CDR3: CASSDLTGYNEKLFF
DNA: TGCGCCAGCAGCGACCTGACAGGATATAATGAAAAACTGTTTTTT

size: -
V: TRBV7-8
D: TRBD2
J: TRBJ2-1
CDR3: CASSSHRRSGIHSDNEQFF
DNA: TGTGCCAGCAGCTCGCACCGGAGAAGCGGGATACACAGTGACAATGAGCAGTTCTTC

size: -
V: TRBV7-9
D: -
J: TRBJ2-7
CDR3: CASSLVGRGDEQYF
DNA: TGTGCCAGCAGCTTAGTAGGTCGTGGGGACGAGCAGTACTTC

size: -
V: TRBV28
D: -
J: TRBJ2-6
CDR3: CASSLFQGLTRANVLTF
DNA: TGTGCCAGCAGTTTATTCCAGGGTCTCACAAGGGCCAACGTCCTGACTTTC

size: -
V: TRBV19
D: -
J: TRBJ1-5
CDR3: CASSIGGVSQPQHF
DNA: TGTGCCAGTAGTATAGGGGGCGTCTCTCAGCCCCAGCATTTT

size: -
V: TRBV11-3
D: -
J: TRBJ2-7
CDR3: CASSSHAPSQARTNYEQYF
DNA: TGTGCCAGCAGCTCCCATGCCCCTAGTCAAGCGAGGACCAATTACGAGCAGTACTTC

size: -
V: TRBV7-2
D: -
J: TRBJ1-2
CDR3: CASSLSIVNYGYTF
DNA: TGTGCCAGCAGCTTGTCGATTGTAAACTATGGCTACACCTTC

size: -
V: TRBV30
D: TRBD1
J: TRBJ2-7
CDR3: CAWGQGGYEQYF
DNA: TGTGCCTGGGGACAGGGCGGGTACGAGCAGTACTTC

size: once
V: TRBV19
D: -
J: TRBJ1-1
CDR3: CASSTPMGYTEAFF
DNA: TGTGCCAGTAGCACCCCTATGGGCTACACTGAAGCTTTCTTT

size: -
V: TRBV18
D: -
J: TRBJ2-5
CDR3: CASSPTGQETQYF
DNA: TGTGCCAGCTCACCCACAGGGCAAGAGACCCAGTACTTC

size: -
V: TRBV7-2
D: -
J: TRBJ1-2
CDR3: CASSLDRKGYTF
DNA: TGTGCCAGCAGCTTAGACAGAAAAGGCTACACCTTC

size: few
V: TRBV2
D: TRBD1
J: TRBJ1-1
CDR3: CASRLDRLNTEAFF
DNA: TGTGCCAGCAGGCTGGACAGGTTGAACACTGAAGCTTTCTTT

size: -
V: TRBV7-9
D: TRBD2
J: TRBJ2-3
CDR3: CASSPGTSGKNTDTQYF
DNA: TGTGCCAGCAGCCCGGGGACTAGCGGTAAAAACACAGATACGCAGTATTTT

size: -
V: TRBV6-1
D: TRBD1
J: TRBJ1-2
CDR3: CASSRAGQVNYGYTF
DNA: TGTGCCAGCAGCCGAGCCGGACAGGTCAACTATGGCTACACCTTC

size: -
V: TRBV25-1
D: TRBD2
J: TRBJ2-7
CDR3: CASSASSGTSHNEQYF
DNA: TGTGCCAGCAGTGCCTCTTCCGGGACTAGTCATAACGAGCAGTACTTC

size: -
V: TRBV5-8
D: -
J: TRBJ2-7
CDR3: CASRNWMTGIRGEQYF
DNA: TGTGCCAGCAGGAACTGGATGACCGGGATTCGGGGGGAGCAGTACTTC

size: -
V: TRBV6-6
D: -
J: TRBJ2-7
CDR3: CASGRLSSYEQYF
DNA: TGTGCCAGCGGGCGACTGAGCTCCTACGAGCAGTACTTC